Listed below are T cell receptor beta chains from one sample, sequenced in a study of cytomegalovirus exposure and HLA in healthy donors. The protocol was immunoSEQ multiplex PCR, while the TCRdb copy is restricted to in-frame clones and leaves out a portion. The sample lists approximately 280,000 clones, 80% to 90% occurring once. Source material: PBMCs. The receptors were sampled from a man aged 35 to 55 in good health and CMV-seropositive. CDR3s leave out the opening cysteine and the closing phenylalanine or tryptophan. Fields, in order: V gene, J gene, CDR3 protein.

>TRBV28|TRBJ1-2
ASSKLWGTNYGYT
>TRBV5-6|TRBJ1-2
ASSTRTENYGYT
>TRBV5-1|TRBJ1-6
ASSESSYNSPLH
>TRBV7-8|TRBJ2-1
ASSSLKLAGMYNEQF
>TRBV28|TRBJ1-2
ASSRPGRAGGYT
>TRBV5-1|TRBJ2-4
ASSLDPWGFWGNIQY
>TRBV2|TRBJ2-3
ASRPQTNADTQY
>TRBV7-9|TRBJ2-1
ASSVSSSYNEQF
>TRBV27|TRBJ2-7
ASSPTGLSEQY
>TRBV28|TRBJ2-7
ASTTPGQGYEQY
>TRBV11-1|TRBJ1-1
ASSHDRDDTEAF